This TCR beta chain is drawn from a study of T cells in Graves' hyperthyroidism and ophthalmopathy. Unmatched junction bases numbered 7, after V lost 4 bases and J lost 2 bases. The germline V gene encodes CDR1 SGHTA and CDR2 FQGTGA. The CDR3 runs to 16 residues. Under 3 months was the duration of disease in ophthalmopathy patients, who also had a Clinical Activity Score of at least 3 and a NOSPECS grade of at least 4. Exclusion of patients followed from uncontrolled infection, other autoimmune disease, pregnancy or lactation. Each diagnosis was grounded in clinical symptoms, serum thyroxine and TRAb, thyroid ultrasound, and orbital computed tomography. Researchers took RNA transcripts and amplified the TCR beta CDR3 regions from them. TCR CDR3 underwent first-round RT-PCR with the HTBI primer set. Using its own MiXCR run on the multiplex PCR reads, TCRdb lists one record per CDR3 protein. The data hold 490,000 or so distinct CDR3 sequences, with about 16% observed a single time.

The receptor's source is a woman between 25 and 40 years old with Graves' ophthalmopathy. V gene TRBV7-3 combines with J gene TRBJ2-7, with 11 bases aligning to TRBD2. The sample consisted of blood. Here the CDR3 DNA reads TGTGCCAGCAGCTCAACCGGGACTAGCGGTACCTACGAGCAGTACTTC. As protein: CASSSTGTSGTYEQYF.